This TCR beta chain was identified during a study of blood T cell repertoires in COVID-19. Germline CDR1 KGHDR, CDR2 SFDVKD. This CDR3 is 12 amino acids long. The junction had 3 bases not matched to a gene; V was cut back by 4 bases and J by 8 bases. Libraries were prepared by immunoSEQ multiplex PCR; TCRdb keeps only in-frame clonotypes and omits some of them. The sample holds more than 60,000 clones, under 80% seen once. The sample comprised peripheral blood. V is TRBV24-1 and J is TRBJ1-2; 7 nucleotides line up with TRBD1. The TCR comes from a human donor with acute or convalescent COVID-19. The donor label of this sample is uncertain. Here the CDR3 DNA reads TGTGCCACCAGTGAGGGACAGTGGGGCTACACCTTC. Its protein product is CATSEGQWGYTF.